The sequence of this T cell receptor (beta chain) was determined in a study of blood T cell repertoires in COVID-19. The CDR3 has 14 residues. CDR1 is SGHRS and CDR2 is YFSETQ in the germline V gene. Trimming at V came to 0 bases and at J to 8 bases, leaving 4 bases not matched to a gene. Everyone who took part was about 18 to 90 years old, and they came from 24 US areas. The authors' processing: How many nucleated cells were present was estimated from reference gene primer amplification. Repertoires were generated with immunoSEQ multiplex PCR, while TCRdb's copy carries only in-frame clones and drops some. V and J calls plus clone size are reproduced from that table; the DNA served to infer D and trimming. The sample carries 150,000 or so clones, 87% recorded once.

The V gene is TRBV5-1, the J gene TRBJ1-4; 7 bases map to TRBD1. Sequencing was done on a sample of PBMCs or T cells enriched from blood (not recorded which). This clonotype was sampled from a woman in her forties who had been exposed to COVID-19. The DNA for the CDR3 is TGCGCCAGCAGCTTGGGACAGGGAGCCGAAAAACTGTTTTTT. Its translation is CASSLGQGAEKLFF. The full variable domain, its missing parts supplied by reference TRBV5-1 and TRBJ1-4, is KAGVTQTPRYLIKTRGQQVTLSCSPISGHRSVSWYQQTPGQGLQFLFEYFSETQRNKGNFPGRFSGRQFSNSRSEMNVSTLELGDSALYLCASSLGQGAEKLFFGSGTQLSVL.